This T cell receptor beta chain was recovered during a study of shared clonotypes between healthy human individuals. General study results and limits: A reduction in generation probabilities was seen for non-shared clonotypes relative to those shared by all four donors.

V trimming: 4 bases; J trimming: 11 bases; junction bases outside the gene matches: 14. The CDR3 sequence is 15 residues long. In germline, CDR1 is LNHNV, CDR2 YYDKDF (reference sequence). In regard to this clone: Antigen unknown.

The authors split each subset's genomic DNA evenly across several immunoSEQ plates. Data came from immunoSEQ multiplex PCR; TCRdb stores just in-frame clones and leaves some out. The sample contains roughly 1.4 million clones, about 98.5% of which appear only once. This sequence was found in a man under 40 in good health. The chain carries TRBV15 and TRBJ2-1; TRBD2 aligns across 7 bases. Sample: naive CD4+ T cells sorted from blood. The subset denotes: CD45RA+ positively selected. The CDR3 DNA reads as TGTGCCACCAGCATGGGGGGGACCGCAACGGCAAAGCAGTTCTTC. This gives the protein CATSMGGTATAKQFF.